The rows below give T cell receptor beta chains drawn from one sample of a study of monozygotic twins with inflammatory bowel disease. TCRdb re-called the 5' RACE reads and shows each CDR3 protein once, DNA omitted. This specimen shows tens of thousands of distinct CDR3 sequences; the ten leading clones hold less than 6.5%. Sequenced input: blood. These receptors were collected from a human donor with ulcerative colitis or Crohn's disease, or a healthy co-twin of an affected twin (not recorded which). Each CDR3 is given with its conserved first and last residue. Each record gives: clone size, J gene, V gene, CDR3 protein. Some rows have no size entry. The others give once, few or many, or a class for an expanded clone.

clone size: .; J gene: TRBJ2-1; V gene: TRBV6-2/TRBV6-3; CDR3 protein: CASSSRLDNEQFF
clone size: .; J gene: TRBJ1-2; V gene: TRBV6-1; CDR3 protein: CASSTPGTFSYGYTF
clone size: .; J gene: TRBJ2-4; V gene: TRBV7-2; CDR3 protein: CASSSPGSGRNMQYF
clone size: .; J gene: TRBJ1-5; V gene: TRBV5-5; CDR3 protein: CASSLNWGGQPQHF
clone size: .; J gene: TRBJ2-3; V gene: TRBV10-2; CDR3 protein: CAIKLRESTDTQYF
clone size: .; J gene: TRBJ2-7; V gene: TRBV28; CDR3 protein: CASIWGERAGEQYF
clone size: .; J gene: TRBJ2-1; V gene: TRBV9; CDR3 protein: CASSVSVLAKYNEQFF
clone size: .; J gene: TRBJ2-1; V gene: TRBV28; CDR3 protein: CASSSRRGAIYNEQFF
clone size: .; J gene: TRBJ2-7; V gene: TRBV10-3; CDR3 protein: CAISVLGEQYF
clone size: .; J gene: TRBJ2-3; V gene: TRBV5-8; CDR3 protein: CASSFQGSTDTQYF
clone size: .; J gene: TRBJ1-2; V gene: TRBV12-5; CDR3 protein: CASGLAGTGFLNGYTF
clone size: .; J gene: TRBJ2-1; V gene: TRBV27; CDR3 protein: CASLGSGSNEQFF
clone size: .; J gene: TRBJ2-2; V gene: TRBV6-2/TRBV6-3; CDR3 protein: CASIEVGGPVTGELFF
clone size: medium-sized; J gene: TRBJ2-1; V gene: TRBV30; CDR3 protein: CAYLRQGSYNEQFF
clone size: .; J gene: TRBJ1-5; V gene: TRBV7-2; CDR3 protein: CASSSTGTGVRPQHF
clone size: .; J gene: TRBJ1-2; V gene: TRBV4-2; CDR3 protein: CASSQLNKANGYTF
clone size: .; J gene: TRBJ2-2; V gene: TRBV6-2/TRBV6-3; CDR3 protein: CASSPGQSGTTGELFF
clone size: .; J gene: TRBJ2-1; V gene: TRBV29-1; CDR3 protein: CSVSPPQGAKPYNEQFF
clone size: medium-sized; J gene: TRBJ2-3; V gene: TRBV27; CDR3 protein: CASSYRRGEQDTQYF
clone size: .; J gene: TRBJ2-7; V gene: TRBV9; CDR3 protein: CASSGVGADEQYF
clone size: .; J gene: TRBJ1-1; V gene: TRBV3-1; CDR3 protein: CASRVQGGAEAFF
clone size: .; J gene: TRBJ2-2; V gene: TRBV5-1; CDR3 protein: CASSTGLETGELFF
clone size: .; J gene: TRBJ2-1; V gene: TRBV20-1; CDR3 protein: CSARDPGLAHNEQFF
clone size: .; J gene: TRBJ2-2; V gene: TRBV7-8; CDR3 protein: CASSLGYSPTGELFF
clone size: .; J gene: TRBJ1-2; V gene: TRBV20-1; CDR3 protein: CSADSGRAYGYTF
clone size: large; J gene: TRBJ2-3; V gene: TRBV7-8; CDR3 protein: CASSPRGLNAQYF
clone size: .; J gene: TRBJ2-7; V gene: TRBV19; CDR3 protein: CATMNDTDYEQYF
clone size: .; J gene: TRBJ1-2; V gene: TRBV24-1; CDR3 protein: CATSDWKGTGYTF
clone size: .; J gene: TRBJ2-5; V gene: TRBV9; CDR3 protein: CASSFYGGMRETQYF
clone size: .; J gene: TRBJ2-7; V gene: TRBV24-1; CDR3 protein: CATSDSGVRGAEQYF
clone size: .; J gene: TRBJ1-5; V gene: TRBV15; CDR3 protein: CATSREARGNQPQHF
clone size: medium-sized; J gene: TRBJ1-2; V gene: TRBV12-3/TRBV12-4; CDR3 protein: CASRTGGSKGYTF
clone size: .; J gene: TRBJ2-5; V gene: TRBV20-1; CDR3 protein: CSARGKETQYF
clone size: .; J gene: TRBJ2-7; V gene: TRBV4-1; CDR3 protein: CASSQQGVTSYEQYF
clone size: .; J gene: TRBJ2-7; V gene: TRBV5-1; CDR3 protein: CASSLLIPGLFPYEQYF
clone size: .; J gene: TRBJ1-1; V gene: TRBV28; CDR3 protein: CAARTGTVNTEAFF
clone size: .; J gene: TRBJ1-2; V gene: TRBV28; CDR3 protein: CASGRGQIHYGYTF
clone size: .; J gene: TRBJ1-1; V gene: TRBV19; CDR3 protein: CASSKGSEAFF
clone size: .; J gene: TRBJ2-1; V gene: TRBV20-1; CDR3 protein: CSARSERAHYNEQFF
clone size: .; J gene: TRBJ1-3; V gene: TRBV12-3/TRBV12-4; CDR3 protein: CASRGQGTGNTIYF
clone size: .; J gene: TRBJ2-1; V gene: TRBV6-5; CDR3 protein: CASSLTRGSGRNAEQFF
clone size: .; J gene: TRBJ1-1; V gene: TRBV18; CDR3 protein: CASSPVLGAVWNTEAFF
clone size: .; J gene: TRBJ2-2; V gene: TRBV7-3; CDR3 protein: CASRYTSGSPGELFF
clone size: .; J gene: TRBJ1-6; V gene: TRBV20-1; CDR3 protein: CSARRGYNSPLHF
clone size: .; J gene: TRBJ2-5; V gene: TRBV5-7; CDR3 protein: CASSRRDRGKETQYF
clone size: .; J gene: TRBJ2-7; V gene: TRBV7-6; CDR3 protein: CASSHSSYEQYF
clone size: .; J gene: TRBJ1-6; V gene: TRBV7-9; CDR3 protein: CASSLTGGRSPLHF
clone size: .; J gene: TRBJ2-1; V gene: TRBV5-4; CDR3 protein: CASSPSGAGVNEQFF
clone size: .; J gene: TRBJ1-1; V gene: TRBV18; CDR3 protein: CASSPLAANTEAFF
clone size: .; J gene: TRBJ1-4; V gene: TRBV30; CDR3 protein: CALWQNEKLFF
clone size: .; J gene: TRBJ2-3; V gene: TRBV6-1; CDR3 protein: CAGSSGGGPDTQYF